Below, 10 T cell receptor beta chains from the same sample are listed, as sequenced in a study of T cell responses to AZD1222 COVID-19 vaccine. Assay used: immunoSEQ multiplex PCR; TCRdb lists only in-frame clones, some missing. The table records around 44,000 clones, approximately 83% of them present only once. The sequenced sample was peripheral blood, obtained 28 days after the second AZD1222 dose. These receptors were collected from an adult who received the AZD1222 COVID-19 vaccine.

V is TRBV9 and J is TRBJ2-6; 9 nucleotides match TRBD2. The CDR3 is 18 amino acids. Looked up from germline, CDR1 is SGDLS and CDR2 is YYNGEE. Losses at the gene ends were 0 bases for V and 0 bases for J; bases not matched to a gene: 4. CDR3 sequence: CASSVGASGVSGANVLTF. CDR3 DNA sequence: TGTGCCAGCAGCGTAGGGGCTAGCGGGGTCTCTGGGGCCAACGTCCTGACTTTC.

V usage is TRBV29-1 and J usage is TRBJ1-5, with 7 bases identical to TRBD1. Germline assignment: CDR1 SQVTM and CDR2 ANQGSEA. Losses at the gene ends were 7 bases for V and 11 bases for J; bases not matched to a gene: 8. The CDR3 totals 11 residues. The DNA for the CDR3 is TGCAGCGCCACAGGGGATTCGGCCCAGCATTTT. This encodes CSATGDSAQHF.

The gene calls are TRBV7-2 and TRBJ2-5; D may be TRBD2 (6 bases). Germline V gene data show CDR1 as SGHTA and CDR2 as FQGNSA. V was shortened by 2 bases and J by 0 bases, with 10 bases between the two germline ends. This CDR3 region has 15 residues. In DNA, the CDR3 is TGTGCCAGCAGCTTACAGCTAGCGTACCAAGAGACCCAGTACTTC. It is translated as CASSLQLAYQETQYF.

The gene calls are TRBV6-6 and TRBJ2-7; 8 bases map to TRBD2. The CDR3 sequence is 14 residues long. Per the germline V gene, CDR1 is MNHNY and CDR2 is SVGAGI (reference sequence). V lost 6 bases to trimming and J lost 7 bases; unmatched junction nucleotides: 11. The DNA for the CDR3 is TGTGCCAGCAGCCCCGCGGGGGGTGCCCCGGAGCAGTACTTC. Protein sequence: CASSPAGGAPEQYF.

The rearrangement uses TRBV19 and TRBJ2-7; D possibly corresponds to TRBD1 (6 bases). The CDR3 is made up of 14 amino acids. Germline CDR1 and CDR2: LNHDA and SQIVND (reference sequence). Trimming took off 10 bases at V and 3 bases at J, with 19 bases between the two ends. The CDR3 region is CATSTGQLLYEQYF. DNA of the CDR3: TGTGCCACCTCGACAGGACAGCTACTCTACGAGCAGTACTTC.

J is TRBJ1-5 and V is TRBV6-5; 7 bases align to TRBD1. With 7 bases clipped from V and 3 bases from J, the junction kept 6 bases outside the gene matches. This CDR3 contains 14 residues. Germline CDR1 reads MNHEY; CDR2 reads SVGAGI. Here the CDR3 DNA reads TGTGCCAGCAACCTACAGGGGACCAATCAGCCCCAGCATTTT. It specifies CASNLQGTNQPQHF.

This sequence joins TRBV7-2 and TRBJ2-7, with unresolved D. The ends were cut back, 4 bases at V and 2 bases at J, with 3 bases in the middle. The CDR3 totals 11 residues. CDR1 SGHTA and CDR2 FQGNSA come from the germline V gene. CDR3 in amino acids: CASSSAYEQYF. The DNA for the CDR3 is TGTGCCAGCAGCTCCGCCTACGAGCAGTACTTC.

The chain combines TRBV30 with TRBJ1-2, with TRBD1 identical over 8 bases. V dropped 2 bases and J dropped 7; count of bases not matched to a gene: 6. Germline values: CDR1 GTSNPN, CDR2 SVGIG (reference sequence). CDR3 size: 13 residues. The CDR3 reads CAWSIGQGGGYTF. As DNA, the CDR3 is TGTGCCTGGAGTATCGGACAGGGTGGTGGCTACACCTTC.

V and J are TRBV5-1 and TRBJ2-2, with 7 bases aligning to TRBD2. After removal of 4 bases from V and 2 bases from J, the junction contained 5 bases not matched to a gene. This CDR3 has 15 residues. Germline CDR1 and CDR2: SGHRS and YFSETQ. CDR3 residues: CASSGDYPNTGELFF. The CDR3, as DNA: TGCGCCAGCAGCGGGGACTATCCAAACACCGGGGAGCTGTTTTTT.

The chain links TRBV6-5 to TRBJ2-7, with 9 bases lining up with TRBD1. There are 14 residues in the CDR3. The V and J ends lost 6 bases and 3 bases, in that order; junction bases with no gene match: 6. The V gene's germline CDR1 is MNHEY and CDR2 SVGAGI. The CDR3 loop is CASRALTGGYEQYF. In nucleotides, the CDR3 is TGTGCCAGCAGAGCCCTGACAGGGGGCTACGAGCAGTACTTC.